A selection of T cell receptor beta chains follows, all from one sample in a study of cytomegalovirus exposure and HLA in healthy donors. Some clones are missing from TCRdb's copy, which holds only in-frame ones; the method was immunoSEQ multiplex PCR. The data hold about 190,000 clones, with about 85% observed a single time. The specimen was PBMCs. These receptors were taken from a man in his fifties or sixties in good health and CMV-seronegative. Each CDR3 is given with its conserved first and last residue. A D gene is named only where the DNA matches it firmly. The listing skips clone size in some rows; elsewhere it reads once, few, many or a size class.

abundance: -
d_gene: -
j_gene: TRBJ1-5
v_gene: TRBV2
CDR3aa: CASSSGGRIFHF
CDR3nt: TGTGCCAGCAGCTCTGGAGGCAGGATCTTCCATTTT

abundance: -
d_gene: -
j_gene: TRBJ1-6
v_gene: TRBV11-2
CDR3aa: CASSLEVGLSYNSPLHF
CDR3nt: TGTGCCAGCAGCTTAGAGGTTGGCCTCTCCTATAATTCACCCCTCCACTTT

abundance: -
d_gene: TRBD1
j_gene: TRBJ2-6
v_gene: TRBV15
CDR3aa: CATMRDRSGANVLTF
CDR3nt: TGTGCCACAATGAGGGACAGGTCTGGGGCCAACGTCCTGACTTTC

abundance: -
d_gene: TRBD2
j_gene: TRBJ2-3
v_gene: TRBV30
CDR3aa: CAWRAGTSDTDTQYF
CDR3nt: TGTGCCTGGAGGGCCGGGACTAGCGACACAGATACGCAGTATTTT

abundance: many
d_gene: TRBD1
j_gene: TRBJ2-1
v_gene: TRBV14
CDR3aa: CASSQWTGVNEQFF
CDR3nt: TGTGCCAGCAGCCAATGGACAGGGGTGAATGAGCAGTTCTTC

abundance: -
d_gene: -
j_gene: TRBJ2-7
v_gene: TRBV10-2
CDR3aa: CASSGQASYEQYF
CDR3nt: TGCGCCAGCAGTGGACAGGCTTCCTACGAGCAGTACTTC

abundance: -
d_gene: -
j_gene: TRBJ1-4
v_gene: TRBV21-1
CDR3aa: CASRFRDIEKLFF
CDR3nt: TGTGCCAGCCGGTTCCGGGACATTGAAAAACTGTTTTTT

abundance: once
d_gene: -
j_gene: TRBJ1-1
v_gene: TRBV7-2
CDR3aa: CASSLRGREAEAFF
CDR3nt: TGTGCCAGCAGCTTACGCGGCAGGGAAGCTGAAGCTTTCTTT

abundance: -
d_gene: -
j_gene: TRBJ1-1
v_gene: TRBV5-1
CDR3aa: CASSLKGGNTEAFF
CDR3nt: TGCGCCAGCAGCTTGAAAGGGGGGAACACTGAAGCTTTCTTT

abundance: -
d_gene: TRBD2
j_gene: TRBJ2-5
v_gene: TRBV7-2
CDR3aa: CASSLEGTSGGASRETQYF
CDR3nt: TGTGCCAGCAGCTTAGAGGGAACTAGCGGGGGGGCGTCAAGGGAGACCCAGTACTTC

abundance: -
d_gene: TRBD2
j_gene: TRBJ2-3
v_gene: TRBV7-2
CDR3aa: CASGSAGGPLDTQYF
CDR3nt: TGTGCCAGCGGATCGGCGGGGGGGCCGTTGGATACGCAGTATTTT

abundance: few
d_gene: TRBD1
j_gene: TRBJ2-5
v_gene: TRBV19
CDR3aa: CATGQYQETQYF
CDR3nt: TGTGCCACGGGACAGTACCAAGAGACCCAGTACTTC

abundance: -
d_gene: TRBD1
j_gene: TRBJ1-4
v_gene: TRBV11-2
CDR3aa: CASSSQGAGGEKLFF
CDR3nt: TGTGCCAGCAGCTCGCAGGGGGCAGGGGGTGAAAAACTGTTTTTT

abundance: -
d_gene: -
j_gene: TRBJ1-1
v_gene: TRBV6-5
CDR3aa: CASTLGARTEAFF
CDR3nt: TGTGCCAGCACCTTGGGGGCAAGAACTGAAGCTTTCTTT

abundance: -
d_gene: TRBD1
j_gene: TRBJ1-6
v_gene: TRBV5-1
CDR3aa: CASSSGQGLYNSPLHF
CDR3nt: TGCGCCAGCAGCTCCGGACAGGGACTTTATAATTCACCCCTCCACTTT

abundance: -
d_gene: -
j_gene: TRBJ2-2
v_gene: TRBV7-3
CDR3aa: CASSSQVTGELFF
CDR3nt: TGTGCCAGCAGCTCTCAGGTCACCGGGGAGCTGTTTTTT

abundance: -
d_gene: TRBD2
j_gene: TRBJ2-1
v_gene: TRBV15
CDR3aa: CATSSRGAYNEQFF
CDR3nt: TGTGCCACCTCCTCGCGGGGGGCGTACAATGAGCAGTTCTTC

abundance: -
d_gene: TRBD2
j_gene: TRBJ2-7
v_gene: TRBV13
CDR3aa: CASSSVGAGTRGGEQYF
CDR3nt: TGTGCCAGCAGCTCCGTGGGGGCCGGGACTCGGGGGGGGGAGCAGTACTTC

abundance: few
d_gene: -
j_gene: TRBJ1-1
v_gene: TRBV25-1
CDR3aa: CASGDRRTEAFF
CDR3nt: TGTGCCAGCGGGGATCGGAGGACTGAAGCTTTCTTT

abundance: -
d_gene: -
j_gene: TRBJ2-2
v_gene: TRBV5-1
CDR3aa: CASSIHMGNTGELFF
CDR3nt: TGCGCCAGCAGCATACATATGGGCAACACCGGGGAGCTGTTTTTT

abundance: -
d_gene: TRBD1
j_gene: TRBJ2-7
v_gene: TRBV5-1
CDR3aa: CASSLDPGGSYEQYF
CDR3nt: TGCGCCAGCAGCTTGGATCCAGGGGGATCCTACGAGCAGTACTTC

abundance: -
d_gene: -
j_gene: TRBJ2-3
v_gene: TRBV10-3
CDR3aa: CAISPGVEDTQYF
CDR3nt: TGTGCCATCAGCCCAGGGGTAGAAGATACGCAGTATTTT

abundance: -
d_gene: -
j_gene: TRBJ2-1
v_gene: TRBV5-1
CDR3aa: CASSFQGGGNNEQFF
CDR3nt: TGCGCCAGCAGCTTTCAGGGGGGCGGTAACAATGAGCAGTTCTTC

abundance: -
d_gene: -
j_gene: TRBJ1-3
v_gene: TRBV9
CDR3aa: CASSVDLLSSGNTIYF
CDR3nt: TGTGCCAGCAGCGTAGACCTGCTGAGCTCTGGAAACACCATATATTTT

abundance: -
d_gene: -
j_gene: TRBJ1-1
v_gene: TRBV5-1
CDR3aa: CASSLKGDTEAFF
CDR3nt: TGCGCCAGCAGCTTGAAAGGGGACACTGAAGCTTTCTTT

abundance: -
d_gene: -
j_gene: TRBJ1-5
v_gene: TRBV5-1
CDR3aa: CASSLSEGEPQHF
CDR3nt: TGCGCCAGCAGCCTATCGGAGGGCGAGCCCCAGCATTTT

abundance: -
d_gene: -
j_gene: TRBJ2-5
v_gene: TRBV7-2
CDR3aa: CASSSLWTQYF
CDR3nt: TGTGCCAGCAGCTCCCTGTGGACCCAGTACTTC

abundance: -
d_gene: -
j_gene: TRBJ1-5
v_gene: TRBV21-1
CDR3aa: CASTVVRGKGQPQHF
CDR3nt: TGTGCCAGCACGGTCGTCAGGGGAAAAGGGCAGCCCCAGCATTTT

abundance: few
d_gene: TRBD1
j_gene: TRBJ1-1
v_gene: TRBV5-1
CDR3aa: CASSSRQGGNTEAFF
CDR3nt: TGCGCCAGCAGCTCGAGACAGGGTGGAAACACTGAAGCTTTCTTT

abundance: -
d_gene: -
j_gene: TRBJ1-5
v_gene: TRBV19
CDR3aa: CASSMRDSQPQHF
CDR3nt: TGTGCCAGTAGTATGAGGGATAGTCAGCCCCAGCATTTT

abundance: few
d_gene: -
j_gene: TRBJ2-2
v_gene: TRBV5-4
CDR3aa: CASSLLGQSTGELFF
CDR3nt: TGTGCCAGCAGCTTGCTTGGACAGTCCACCGGGGAGCTGTTTTTT

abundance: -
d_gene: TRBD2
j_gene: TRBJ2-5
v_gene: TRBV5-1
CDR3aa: CASSLAAGSGGKETQYF
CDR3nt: TGCGCCAGCAGCTTGGCTGCCGGTAGCGGGGGAAAAGAGACCCAGTACTTC

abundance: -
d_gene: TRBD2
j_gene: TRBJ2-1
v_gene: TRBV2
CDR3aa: CASTPGLPNEQFF
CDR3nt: TGTGCCAGCACCCCGGGACTACCAAATGAGCAGTTCTTC

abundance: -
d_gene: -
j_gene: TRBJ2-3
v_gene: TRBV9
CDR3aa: CASSVNSGREDTQYF
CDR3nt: TGTGCCAGCAGCGTAAATAGCGGTCGGGAAGATACGCAGTATTTT

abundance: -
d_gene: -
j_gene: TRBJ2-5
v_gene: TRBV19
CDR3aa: CASGQWGQSSETQYF
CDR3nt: TGTGCCAGTGGCCAATGGGGGCAGTCTTCAGAGACCCAGTACTTC

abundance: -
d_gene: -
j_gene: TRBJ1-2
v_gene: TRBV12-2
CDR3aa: CASRSVGDFNYGYTF
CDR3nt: TGTGCAAGTCGCTCGGTGGGAGACTTTAACTATGGCTACACCTTC

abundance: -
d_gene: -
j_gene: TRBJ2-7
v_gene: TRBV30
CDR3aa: CAWSQGLNYEQYF
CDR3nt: TGTGCCTGGAGTCAGGGGTTAAACTACGAGCAGTACTTC